The clone carrying this T cell receptor beta chain was detected only once. This sample is part of a study of technical replicates of blood from a few donors. Germline V gives CDR1 WSHSY, CDR2 SAAADI. J gave up 11 bases and V 6 bases, and 0 bases lay outside the gene matches. The length of the CDR3 is 11 residues. Assay: immunoSEQ multiplex PCR; the TCRdb copy retains only in-frame clones and omits some. This sample has around 84,000 clones; more than 90% occur once, and the top ten carry around 0.25%. The origin of this receptor is a human donor in good health. V is TRBV10-2 and J is TRBJ1-3; 11 bases map to TRBD1. Sequenced material: T cells isolated from PBMCs. For the CDR3, the DNA is TGCGCCAGCAGGGGACAGGGGGCCATATATTTT. Translating gives CASRGQGAIYF.